The 8 T cell receptor beta chains below were found in one sample sequenced in a study of blood T cell repertoires in COVID-19. TCRdb's copy holds only in-frame clones and misses some; the assay was immunoSEQ multiplex PCR. The sample records 84,000 or so clones, 92% being singletons. Specimen: peripheral blood. These receptors were collected from a woman in her sixties with active COVID-19.

The gene calls are TRBV29-1 and TRBJ1-1; 7 bases align to TRBD1. CDR1 is SQVTM and CDR2 is ANQGSEA in the germline V gene. The CDR3 extends over 14 amino acids. V gave up 6 bases and J gave up 0 bases; unmatched junction bases: 7. In DNA form, the CDR3 reads TGCAGCGTCTGGGACAGAAACTTGAACACTGAAGCTTTCTTT. Translating it yields CSVWDRNLNTEAFF.

This clone was counted once. The chain employs TRBV6-5 and TRBJ1-1; no clear D. CDR3 length: 14 residues. Germline CDR1 MNHEY, CDR2 SVGAGI. V lost 2 bases, J lost 1 base, and 8 bases lay in between. The CDR3 here is CASSYVAANTEAFF. CDR3 in DNA: TGTGCCAGCAGTTACGTGGCCGCGAACACTGAAGCTTTCTTT.

V gene TRBV7-9 combines with J gene TRBJ1-1; weak D call: TRBD1 (6 bases). V was clipped by 5 bases and J by 1 base, with 11 bases between them. Germline lookup yields CDR1 SEHNR and CDR2 FQNEAQ (reference sequence). The CDR3 covers 14 residues. The CDR3 is CASSPGEKNTEAFF. CDR3 in DNA: TGTGCCAGCAGCCCAGGGGAGAAGAACACTGAAGCTTTCTTT.

This clone was counted between two and nine times. The V gene is TRBV5-1, the J gene TRBJ1-1, with a weak D call TRBD1 (6 bases). Trimming stripped 4 bases from V and 1 base from J, with 14 bases between. Germline lookup yields CDR1 SGHRS and CDR2 YFSETQ. This CDR3 contains 15 residues. The CDR3 region is CASSLTGTTNTEAFF. In DNA, the CDR3 is TGCGCCAGCAGCCTGACCGGGACAACGAACACTGAAGCTTTCTTT.

CDR3 sequence reads: CASSVLRGTGEAFF. The CDR3 region has the DNA TGTGCCAGCAGCGTCCTGAGAGGGACAGGGGAAGCTTTCTTT. The gene calls are TRBV9 and TRBJ1-1; 9 bases agree with TRBD1. Per germline, CDR1 SGDLS and CDR2 YYNGEE. The CDR3 consists of 14 residues. The J segment lost 8 bases and the V segment lost 2 bases, leaving 7 bases of the junction unmatched.

This CDR3 is CASSRGSGGQGLGYTF. The DNA for the CDR3 is TGTGCCAGCAGCCGGGGATCAGGGGGACAGGGGCTTGGCTACACCTTC. J is TRBJ1-2 and V is TRBV3-1 (or the pseudogene TRBV3-2), with TRBD1 identical over 10 bases. Germline-derived CDR1 and CDR2 are LGHDT and YNNKEL (reference sequence). V gave up 4 bases and J gave up 7 bases; unmatched junction bases: 12. CDR3 length equals 16 residues.

Worth noting for this clone: One end of the junction is discordant with germline, which a read error may explain. The CDR3: CASSIAGSSYNEQFF. CDR3 nucleotides: TGTGCCAGTAGCATAGCGGGAAGCTCCTACAATGAGCAGTTCTTC. The chain employs TRBV19 and TRBJ2-1, with 8 bases aligning to TRBD2. The CDR3 length is 15 residues. Germline V gene data show CDR1 as LNHDA and CDR2 as SQIVND (reference sequence).

The chain employs TRBV19 and TRBJ1-1; TRBD1 agrees at 8 bases. Germline trimming cut 5 bases from V and 8 bases from J; bases unmatched to any gene: 7. The V gene's germline CDR1 is LNHDA and CDR2 SQIVND (reference sequence). The CDR3 is made up of 13 amino acids. The CDR3 is CASSVRDRFEAFF. CDR3 sequence (DNA): TGTGCCAGTAGTGTCCGGGACAGGTTCGAAGCTTTCTTT.